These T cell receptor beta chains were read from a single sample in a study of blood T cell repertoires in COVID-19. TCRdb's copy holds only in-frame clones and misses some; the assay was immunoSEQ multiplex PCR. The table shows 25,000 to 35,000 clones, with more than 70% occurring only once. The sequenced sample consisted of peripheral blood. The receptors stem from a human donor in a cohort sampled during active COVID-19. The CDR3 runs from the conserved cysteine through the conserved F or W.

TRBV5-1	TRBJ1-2	CASSLPGQGPYGYTF
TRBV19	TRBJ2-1	CASSAPGTGGRNEQFF
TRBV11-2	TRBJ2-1	CASSLQVGRSSYNEQFF
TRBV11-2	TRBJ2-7	CASSSRLSQGLNSYEQYF
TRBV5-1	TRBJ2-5	CASSSLPGQILQETQYF
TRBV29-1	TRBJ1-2	CSVGEGGGYTF
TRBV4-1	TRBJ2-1	CASSQGQGAYNEQFF
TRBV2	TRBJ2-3	CASSVHLTDTQYF
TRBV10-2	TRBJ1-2	CASSEWDLTGLYGYTF
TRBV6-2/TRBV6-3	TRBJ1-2	CASSYRRDRVNYGYTF
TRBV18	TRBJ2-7	CASSPSLRLAGEVPYEQYF
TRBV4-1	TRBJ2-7	CASSQAIGTGGSKQYF
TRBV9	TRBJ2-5	CASSPGQQETQYF
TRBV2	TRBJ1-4	CASKLSRGQGFEKLFF
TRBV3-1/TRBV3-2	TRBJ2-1	CASSQGWGDSGSYNEQFF
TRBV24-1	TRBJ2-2	CATSDFPRGELFF
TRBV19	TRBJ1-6	CASSQGNSYNSPLHF
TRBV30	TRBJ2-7	CAWSPKTGRPYEQYF
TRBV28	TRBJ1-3	CASSLWGVGGRNTIYF
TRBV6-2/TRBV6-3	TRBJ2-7	CASSRDYEQYF
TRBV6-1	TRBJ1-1	CASSEIWAGENTEAFF
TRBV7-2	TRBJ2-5	CASSFGGSETQYF